Listed here are 17 T cell receptor beta chains from one sample, sequenced in a study of shared clonotypes between healthy human individuals (TCRdb year 2020). Library preparation employed the immunoSEQ multiplex PCR assay. TCRdb retrieved this table from immuneACCESS and kept in-frame rearrangements only. Not all clones are present; in checked studies, unresolved V genes account for under half, and no reason is known for the remainder. The sample data list about a million clones, and approximately 77% of these were observed just once. 0.89% of the sample goes to the ten largest clones. The sample taken for sequencing was memory CD4+ T cells from PBMCs. The sample's cell subset or site, from its label and the paper: CD45RA-negative fraction. Receptor source: a man aged 18 to 35 in good health. Some clones in this sample may be carry-over from other donors' samples.

The chain joins TRBV7-9 to TRBJ2-1; D is unclear. With 5 bases removed from V and 5 bases from J, the gap between germline ends came to 7 bases. Per germline, CDR1 SEHNR and CDR2 FQNEAQ (reference sequence). CDR3 length: 12 amino acids. The DNA for the CDR3 is TGTGCCAGCAGCGTTACTGACAATGAGCAGTTCTTC. Protein sequence: CASSVTDNEQFF.

The chain links TRBV19 to TRBJ1-4, with D perhaps TRBD1 (5 bases). The germline V and J ends were trimmed by 3 bases and 4 bases, with 15 bases remaining between them. The length of the CDR3 is 16 residues. Germline lookup yields CDR1 LNHDA and CDR2 SQIVND (reference sequence). CDR3: CASSIQMGRINEKLFF. The CDR3 nucleotides are TGTGCCAGTAGTATCCAAATGGGGCGGATTAATGAAAAACTGTTTTTT.

V usage is TRBV10-3 and J usage is TRBJ2-1; D ambiguous. Germline-derived CDR1 and CDR2 are ENHRY and SYGVKD. The CDR3 has 14 amino acids. The V and J ends lost 1 base and 10 bases respectively, with 14 bases between them. CDR3 sequence: CAISEFETHGEQFF. As DNA, the CDR3 is TGTGCCATCAGTGAGTTTGAGACCCACGGGGAGCAGTTCTTC.

CDR3 region: CASSPYRALTGELFF. The CDR3 coding sequence is TGTGCCAGCAGTCCGTATAGGGCCCTCACCGGGGAGCTGTTTTTT. The chain is built from TRBV28 and TRBJ2-2; D gene ambiguous. The CDR3 loop spans 15 amino acids. With 5 bases removed from V and 4 bases from J, the gap between germline ends came to 14 bases. From germline, CDR1 is MDHEN and CDR2 SYDVKM.

The chain carries TRBV11-2 and TRBJ1-3; D unclear. With 2 bases removed from V and 0 bases from J, the gap between germline ends came to 8 bases. The CDR3 loop spans 15 amino acids. Germline V CDR1 and CDR2: SGHAT, FQNNGV. CDR3 residues: CASSLQLSSGNTIYF. The CDR3, as DNA: TGTGCCAGCAGCTTACAGCTATCCTCTGGAAACACCATATATTTT.

The V call is TRBV11-3, the J call TRBJ2-1; 8 bases match TRBD2. The trim removed 2 bases at V and 5 bases at J, leaving 2 bases unmatched. The CDR3 runs to 14 residues. Looked up from germline, CDR1 is SGHNT and CDR2 is YENEEA. The CDR3 is CASSLIGRDNEQFF. CDR3 nucleotides: TGTGCCAGCAGCTTAATCGGGAGGGACAATGAGCAGTTCTTC.

The gene calls are TRBV5-6 and TRBJ2-1, with 7 bases that match TRBD1. J was trimmed by 2 bases and V by 0 bases; bases with no gene match: 8. This CDR3 has 17 amino acids. Looked up from germline, CDR1 is SGHDT and CDR2 is YYEEEE. CDR3 residues: CASSLARGLLTYNEQFF. The CDR3 DNA is TGTGCCAGCAGCTTGGCCAGGGGGTTACTTACCTACAATGAGCAGTTCTTC.

The chain uses TRBV15 and TRBJ2-1; TRBD2 matches 7 bases. The CDR3 is 15 residues long. Germline CDR1 is LNHNV and CDR2 is YYDKDF (reference sequence). V lost 5 bases to trimming and J lost 8 bases; unmatched junction nucleotides: 12. Here the CDR3 reads CATSYSGKVSDEQFF. CDR3 in DNA: TGTGCCACCAGCTACAGCGGGAAGGTGTCCGATGAGCAGTTCTTC.

CDR3 residues: CASSKRQGPQETQYF. The CDR3 nucleotides read TGTGCCAGCAGTAAGAGACAGGGTCCTCAAGAGACCCAGTACTTC. The chain uses TRBV6-1 and TRBJ2-5, with 7 bases fitting TRBD1. Germline CDR1 is MNHNS and CDR2 is SASEGT. This CDR3 is built from 15 residues. With 5 bases clipped from V and 2 bases from J, the junction kept 8 bases outside the gene matches.

The chain joins TRBV5-6 to TRBJ1-2; D is ambiguous. The length of the CDR3 is 12 residues. V was clipped by 0 bases and J by 5 bases, with 5 bases between them. Germline assignment: CDR1 SGHDT and CDR2 YYEEEE. The CDR3 sequence is CASSLVGYGYTF. CDR3 in DNA: TGTGCCAGCAGCTTGGTAGGGTATGGCTACACCTTC.

This clone appeared a single time. The chain couples TRBV5-1 to TRBJ2-7; maybe TRBD2 (5 bases). Trimming cost V 4 bases and J 2 bases, with 13 bases left between them. This CDR3 contains 14 residues. CDR1 is SGHRS and CDR2 is YFSETQ in the germline V gene. Written as DNA, the CDR3 is TGCGCCAGCAGCCGGACTGGCCCAACCTACGAGCAGTACTTC. Translated, it gives CASSRTGPTYEQYF.

The CDR3 loop reads CASSISRVTSNQPQHF. DNA for the CDR3: TGTGCCAGTAGTATTAGCAGGGTAACGAGCAATCAGCCCCAGCATTTT. The chain couples TRBV19 to TRBJ1-5; perhaps TRBD1 as D (5 bases). Trimming took 3 bases from V and 1 from J, leaving 13 bases between them. Per the germline V gene, CDR1 is LNHDA and CDR2 is SQIVND (reference sequence). The CDR3 covers 16 residues.

The chain recombines TRBV7-2 with TRBJ2-2; D is unresolved. This CDR3 contains 16 residues. Per germline, CDR1 SGHTA and CDR2 FQGNSA. V shed 1 base and J shed 0 bases, with 9 bases lying between them. Written as DNA, the CDR3 is TGTGCCAGCAGCTTAGTGTCCAGCGCGAACACCGGGGAGCTGTTTTTT. It codes for CASSLVSSANTGELFF.

This clone was recorded once. The chain is built from TRBV25-1 and TRBJ2-1; 7 bases match TRBD2. The CDR3 length is 16 residues. Germline V gene data show CDR1 as MGHDK and CDR2 as SYGVNS. With V trimmed by 2 bases and J by 1 base, 5 bases remained unmatched. CDR3 sequence: CASSEVASGSYNEQFF. CDR3 coding DNA: TGTGCCAGCAGTGAAGTTGCTAGCGGTTCCTACAATGAGCAGTTCTTC.

The chain employs TRBV4-1 and TRBJ2-5, with TRBD2 matching over 7 bases. CDR3 length equals 15 residues. Per the germline V gene, CDR1 is MGHRA and CDR2 is YSYEKL. The ends lost 0 bases at V and 2 bases at J; junction bases unmatched: 3. The DNA of the CDR3 is TGCGCCAGCAGCCAAGATGGGGGAGGGCAAGAGACCCAGTACTTC. Translated: CASSQDGGGQETQYF.

The chain combines TRBV7-9 with TRBJ2-1; TRBD2 agrees at 11 bases. The germline V gene encodes CDR1 SEHNR and CDR2 FQNEAQ (reference sequence). The CDR3 totals 15 residues. V lost 0 bases and J lost 9; bases outside the gene matches: 4. The DNA for the CDR3 is TGTGCCAGCAGCTTAGCTAGCGGGAGGGCCGGTGAGCAGTTCTTC. Its protein product is CASSLASGRAGEQFF.

The gene calls are TRBV14 and TRBJ2-1; 8 positions match TRBD1. The germline V gene encodes CDR1 SGHDN and CDR2 FVKESK. J lost 9 bases, V lost 8 bases, and 12 bases had no gene match. The CDR3 loop spans 14 amino acids. The CDR3 loop reads CASQSGGRASEQFF. The CDR3 DNA reads as TGTGCCAGCCAGTCAGGGGGCAGGGCTAGTGAGCAGTTCTTC.